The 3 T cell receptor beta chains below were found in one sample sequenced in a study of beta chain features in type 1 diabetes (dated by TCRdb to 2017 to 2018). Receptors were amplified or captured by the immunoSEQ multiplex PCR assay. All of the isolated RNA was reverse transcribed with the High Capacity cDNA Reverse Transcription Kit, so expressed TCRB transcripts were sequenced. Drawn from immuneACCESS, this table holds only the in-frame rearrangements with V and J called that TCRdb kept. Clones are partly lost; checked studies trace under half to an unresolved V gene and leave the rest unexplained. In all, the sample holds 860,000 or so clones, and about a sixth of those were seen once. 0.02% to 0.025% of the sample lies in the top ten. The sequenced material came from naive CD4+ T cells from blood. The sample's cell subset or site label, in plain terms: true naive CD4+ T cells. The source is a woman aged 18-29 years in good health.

The CDR3, as DNA: TGTGCCAGCAACCAGGGTGGTGTCACTGAAGCTTTCTTT. Translating it yields CASNQGGVTEAFF. V and J are TRBV6-5 and TRBJ1-1, with D perhaps TRBD1 (5 bases). Germline V gives CDR1 MNHEY, CDR2 SVGAGI. The CDR3 spans 13 residues. The V end was cut by 7 bases, the J end by 4 bases, with 13 bases between.

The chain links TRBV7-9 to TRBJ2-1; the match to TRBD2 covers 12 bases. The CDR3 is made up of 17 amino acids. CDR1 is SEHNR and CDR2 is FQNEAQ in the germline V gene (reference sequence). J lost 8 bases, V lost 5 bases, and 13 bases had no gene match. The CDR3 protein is CASSPNLGTSGYYEQFF. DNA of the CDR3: TGTGCCAGCAGCCCCAACCTCGGGACTAGCGGGTACTATGAGCAGTTCTTC.

CDR3 DNA sequence: TGCAGCGTCCGGGACAGCTACGAGCAGTACTTC. Its translation is CSVRDSYEQYF. The rearrangement joins TRBV29-1 to TRBJ2-7; 7 bases map to TRBD1. After removal of 6 bases from V and 3 bases from J, the junction contained 2 bases not matched to a gene. Looked up from germline, CDR1 is SQVTM and CDR2 is ANQGSEA. The CDR3 loop spans 11 amino acids.